This record concerns one TCR beta chain sequence. Its antigen is still unknown. From germline, CDR1 is LNHDA and CDR2 SQIVND (reference sequence). This CDR3 contains 17 residues. V gave up 6 bases and J gave up 0 bases, with 18 bases separating them. Sequencing used immunoSEQ multiplex PCR; TCRdb keeps in-frame clones, though not all of them. The table lists more than 55,000 clones, about four fifths of them singletons. This record belongs to a study of OX40 agonist ivuxolimab in advanced cancers. Across the study: Every 2 weeks, patients got intravenous ivuxolimab at one of six dose levels (0.01-10 mg/kg). A diagnosis of hepatocellular carcinoma, melanoma, renal cell or head and neck cancer was present in dose-escalation patients. Study results and caveats: Expanded clones were, on average, more numerous among CD8+ T cells than CD4+.

The TCR comes from an adult with an advanced solid tumor such as melanoma, head and neck, liver or kidney cancer. The sequencing used CD4+ or CD8+ T cells sorted from blood, collected in a trial of the OX40 agonist ivuxolimab. The chain uses TRBV19 and TRBJ1-5; no definite D call. DNA for the CDR3: TGTGCCAGTAGCACCACGCCCCGTCTTTCTAGCAATCAGCCCCAGCATTTT. Its protein product is CASSTTPRLSSNQPQHF.